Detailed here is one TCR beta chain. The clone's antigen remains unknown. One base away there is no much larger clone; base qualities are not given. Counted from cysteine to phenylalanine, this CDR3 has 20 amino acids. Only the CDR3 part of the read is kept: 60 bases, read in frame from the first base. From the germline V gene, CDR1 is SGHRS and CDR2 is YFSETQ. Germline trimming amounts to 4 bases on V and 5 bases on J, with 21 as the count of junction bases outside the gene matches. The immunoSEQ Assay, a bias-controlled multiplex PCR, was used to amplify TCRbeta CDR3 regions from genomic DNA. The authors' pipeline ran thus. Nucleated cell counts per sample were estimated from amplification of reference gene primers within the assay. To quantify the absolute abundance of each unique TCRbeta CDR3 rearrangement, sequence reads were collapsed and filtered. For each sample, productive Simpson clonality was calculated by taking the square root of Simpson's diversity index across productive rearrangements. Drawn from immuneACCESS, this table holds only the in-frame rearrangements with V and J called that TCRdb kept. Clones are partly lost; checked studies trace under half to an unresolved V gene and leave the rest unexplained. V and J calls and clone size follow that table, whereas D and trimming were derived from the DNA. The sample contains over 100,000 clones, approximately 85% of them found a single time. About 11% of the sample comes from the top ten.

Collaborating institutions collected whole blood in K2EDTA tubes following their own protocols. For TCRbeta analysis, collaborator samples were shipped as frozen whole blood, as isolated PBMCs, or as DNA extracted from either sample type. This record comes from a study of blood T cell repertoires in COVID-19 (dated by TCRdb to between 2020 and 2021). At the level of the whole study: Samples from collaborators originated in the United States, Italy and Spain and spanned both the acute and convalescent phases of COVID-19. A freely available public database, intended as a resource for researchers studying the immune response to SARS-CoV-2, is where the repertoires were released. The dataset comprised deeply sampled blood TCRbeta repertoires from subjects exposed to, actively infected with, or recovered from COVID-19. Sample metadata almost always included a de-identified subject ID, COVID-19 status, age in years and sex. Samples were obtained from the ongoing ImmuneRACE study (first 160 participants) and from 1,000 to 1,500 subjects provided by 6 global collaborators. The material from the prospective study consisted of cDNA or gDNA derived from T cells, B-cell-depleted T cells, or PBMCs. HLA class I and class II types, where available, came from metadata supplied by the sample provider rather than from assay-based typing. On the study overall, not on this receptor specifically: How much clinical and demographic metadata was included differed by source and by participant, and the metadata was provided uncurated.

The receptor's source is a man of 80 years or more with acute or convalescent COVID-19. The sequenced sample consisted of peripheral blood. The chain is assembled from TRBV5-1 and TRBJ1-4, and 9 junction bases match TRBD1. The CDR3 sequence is CASSLSRVGTGTDRNEKLFF. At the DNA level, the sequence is TGCGCCAGCAGCCTGAGCCGGGTGGGGACAGGGACCGACCGGAATGAAAAACTGTTTTTT.